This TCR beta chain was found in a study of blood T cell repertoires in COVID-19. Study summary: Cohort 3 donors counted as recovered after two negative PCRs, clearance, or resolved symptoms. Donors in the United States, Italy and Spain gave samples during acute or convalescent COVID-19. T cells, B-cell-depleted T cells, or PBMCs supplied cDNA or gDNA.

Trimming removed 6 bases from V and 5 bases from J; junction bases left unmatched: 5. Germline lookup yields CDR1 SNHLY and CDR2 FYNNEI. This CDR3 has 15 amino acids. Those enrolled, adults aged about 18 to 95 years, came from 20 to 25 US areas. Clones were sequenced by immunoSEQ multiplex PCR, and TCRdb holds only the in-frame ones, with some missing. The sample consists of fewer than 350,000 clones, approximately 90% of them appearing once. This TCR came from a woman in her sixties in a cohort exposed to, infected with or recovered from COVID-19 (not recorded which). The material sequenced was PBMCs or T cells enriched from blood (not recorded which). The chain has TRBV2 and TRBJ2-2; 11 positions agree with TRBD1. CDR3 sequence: CASRLDRGLTGELFF. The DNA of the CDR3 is TGTGCCAGCAGATTGGACAGGGGGCTGACCGGGGAGCTGTTTTTT.